A single sample is the source of the 17 T cell receptor beta chains below, sequenced in a study of blood T cell repertoires in COVID-19. Profiling relied on immunoSEQ multiplex PCR, and the TCRdb table lists in-frame clones only, not all of them. This sample has hundreds of thousands of clones, with roughly 91% found just once. Input material: PBMCs or T cells enriched from blood (not recorded which). These receptors all come from a woman aged 60-75 years in a cohort exposed to, infected with or recovered from COVID-19 (not recorded which).

The chain recombines TRBV18 with TRBJ1-5; D is possibly TRBD1 (6 bases). Trimming took 4 bases from V and 0 from J, leaving 16 bases between them. CDR3 length equals 17 residues. The germline V gene has CDR1 KGHSH and CDR2 LQKENI. For the CDR3, the DNA is TGTGCCAGCTCACAGTTGGACAGCCAGGGTAGCAATCAGCCCCAGCATTTT. As protein: CASSQLDSQGSNQPQHF.

The sample holds one count of this clone. The V and J genes are TRBV11-2 and TRBJ2-5; no clear D. This CDR3 is built from 16 residues. Germline CDR1 SGHAT, CDR2 FQNNGV. Trimming shortened V by 5 bases and J by 5 bases, and 21 bases separated the two germline ends. The CDR3 nucleotides read TGTGCCAGCAGCCCTTACTCGGAGTTGACCTCGGAGACCCAGTACTTC. Protein: CASSPYSELTSETQYF.

The chain joins TRBV20-1 to TRBJ1-1; D possibly corresponds to TRBD1 (5 bases). Germline V lookup: CDR1 DFQATT, CDR2 SNEGSKA (reference sequence). The length of the CDR3 is 16 residues. The V and J ends lost 3 bases and 7 bases respectively, with 24 bases between them. CDR3 residues: CSASGTTRASLIEAFF. As DNA, the CDR3 is TGCAGTGCTAGTGGGACGACCAGGGCATCCCTGATTGAAGCTTTCTTT.

V and J are TRBV6-5 and TRBJ2-7; D is uncertain. V lost 0 bases to trimming and J lost 1 base, with 10 bases between them. CDR3 length: 15 amino acids. Germline CDR1 reads MNHEY; CDR2 reads SVGAGI. The CDR3 sequence is CASSYSVQKSYEQYF. The CDR3, as DNA: TGTGCCAGCAGTTACTCGGTTCAGAAATCCTACGAGCAGTACTTC.

V is TRBV6-5 and J is TRBJ1-6; 7 nucleotides agree with TRBD1. Germline trimming cut 5 bases from V and 10 bases from J; bases unmatched to any gene: 8. Germline V CDR1 and CDR2: MNHEY, SVGAGI. The CDR3 spans 14 residues. The CDR3 loop reads CASSIQGLKSPLHF. CDR3 nucleotide sequence: TGTGCCAGCAGTATACAGGGGTTAAAGTCACCCCTCCACTTT.

The chain employs TRBV28 and TRBJ1-3; 7 bases agree with TRBD1. The V segment lost 9 bases and the J segment 4 bases; nucleotides outside the gene matches: 6. The CDR3 loop spans 13 amino acids. CDR1 and CDR2 (germline): MDHEN, SYDVKM. In DNA, the CDR3 is TGTGCCAGTTCATCAGGGGGAGGAAACACCATATATTTT. It is translated as CASSSGGGNTIYF.

The chain links TRBV5-1 to TRBJ2-2, with 8 nucleotides matching TRBD1. Germline lookup yields CDR1 SGHRS and CDR2 YFSETQ. CDR3 length equals 16 residues. With 1 base clipped from V and 1 base from J, the junction kept 3 bases outside the gene matches. This chain's CDR3 is CASSLTGTGNTGELFF. The CDR3 DNA reads TGCGCCAGCAGCTTGACCGGGACAGGGAACACCGGGGAGCTGTTTTTT.

V is TRBV2 and J is TRBJ2-3; perhaps TRBD2 as D (6 bases). This CDR3 region has 14 residues. Trimming removed 7 bases from V and 0 bases from J, with 11 bases in between. Per the germline V gene, CDR1 is SNHLY and CDR2 is FYNNEI. Written as DNA, the CDR3 is TGTGCCAGCAACGGCGGGGTTAGCACAGATACGCAGTATTTT. Translating it yields CASNGGVSTDTQYF.

J is TRBJ2-3 and V is TRBV27; 14 bases match TRBD2. V trimming: 4 bases; J trimming: 6 bases; junction bases outside the gene matches: 15. The CDR3 consists of 19 residues. Germline CDR1 MNHEY, CDR2 SMNVEV (reference sequence). This chain's CDR3 is CASSSVSSGTSGRRDTQYF. In DNA form, the CDR3 reads TGTGCCAGCAGTTCTGTCTCATCCGGGACTAGCGGGAGACGGGATACGCAGTATTTT.

This clone was seen only once. This chain links TRBV25-1 with TRBJ1-6, with D possibly being TRBD1 (5 bases). V gave up 5 bases and J gave up 7 bases, with 12 bases separating them. There are 14 residues in the CDR3. Germline assignment: CDR1 MGHDK and CDR2 SYGVNS. In DNA form, the CDR3 reads TGTGCCAGCAGTCCTGACAGCCCCAATTCACCCCTCCACTTT. Translation gives CASSPDSPNSPLHF.

The chain couples TRBV5-1 to TRBJ2-2, with unresolved D. In germline, CDR1 is SGHRS, CDR2 YFSETQ. With 1 base removed from V and 4 bases from J, the gap between germline ends came to 11 bases. The CDR3 consists of 15 residues. The CDR3 is CASSLIQTGTGELFF. CDR3 coding DNA: TGCGCCAGCAGCTTGATACAGACCGGCACCGGGGAGCTGTTTTTT.

The rearrangement uses TRBV24-1 and TRBJ1-1, with D maybe TRBD1 (5 bases). There are 13 residues in the CDR3. V dropped 10 bases and J dropped 5 bases, with 16 bases sitting between them. From germline, CDR1 is KGHDR and CDR2 SFDVKD. This CDR3 reads CATSPRGGTEAFF. The DNA for the CDR3 is TGTGCCACGAGCCCCCGGGGGGGAACTGAAGCTTTCTTT.

CDR3 in amino acids: CASSGDRSYGYTF. The DNA for the CDR3 is TGTGCCAGCAGCGGGGACAGGTCCTATGGCTACACCTTC. V is TRBV5-8 and J is TRBJ1-2, with 8 positions matching TRBD1. CDR1 and CDR2 (germline): SGHTS, YDEGEE. The CDR3 length is 13 residues. With V trimmed by 4 bases and J by 4 bases, 3 bases remained unmatched.

This rearrangement joins TRBV3-1 (or the pseudogene TRBV3-2) to TRBJ2-5, with no clear D. The germline CDR1 and CDR2 sequences are LGHDT and YNNKEL (reference sequence). V lost 3 bases to trimming and J lost 0 bases, with 8 bases between them. The CDR3 runs 14 residues. DNA for the CDR3: TGTGCCAGCAGCCATCCGGAGTACCAAGAGACCCAGTACTTC. It yields the protein CASSHPEYQETQYF.

The J gene is TRBJ1-2, the V gene TRBV5-1; D is undetermined. There are 17 residues in the CDR3. The ends were cut back, 2 bases at V and 4 bases at J, with 21 bases in the middle. CDR1 is SGHRS, CDR2 YFSETQ, per germline. Here the CDR3 DNA reads TGCGCCAGCAGCTTTGGCTCAAGGAGGCCTACTGGCTATGGCTACACCTTC. This encodes CASSFGSRRPTGYGYTF.

V usage is TRBV11-3 and J usage is TRBJ1-6; 10 bases fit TRBD1. The CDR3 covers 12 residues. CDR1 is SGHNT, CDR2 YENEEA, per germline. Trimming at V came to 3 bases and at J to 13 bases, leaving 0 bases not matched to a gene. CDR3 bases: TGTGCCAGCAGCTTGGGACAGGGGCCCCTCCACTTT. It codes for CASSLGQGPLHF.

The J gene is TRBJ2-1, the V gene TRBV19, with D perhaps matching TRBD2 (7 bases). The germline V and J ends were trimmed by 6 bases and 0 bases, with 18 bases remaining between them. Germline assignment: CDR1 LNHDA and CDR2 SQIVND (reference sequence). The CDR3 spans 17 residues. The CDR3 DNA follows: TGTGCCAGTAGGCCACAGGGCGAGCGGGGCTCCTACAATGAGCAGTTCTTC. Its translation is CASRPQGERGSYNEQFF.